This T cell receptor (beta chain) was retrieved from a study of blood T cell repertoires in COVID-19. The germline V gene encodes CDR1 SGHNT and CDR2 YYREEE (reference sequence). The CDR3 is made up of 14 amino acids. The V end was cut by 2 bases, the J end by 5 bases, with 13 bases between. Some clones are missing from TCRdb's copy, which holds only in-frame ones; the method was immunoSEQ multiplex PCR. The sample records under 300,000 clones, approximately 88% being singletons. Cohort 3 donors were reported recovered after two negative PCRs, clearance, or symptom resolution. This chain uses TRBV5-4 with TRBJ1-2; the D is unclear. This receptor was identified in a woman aged 30 to 39 who had recovered from COVID-19. The sample consisted of PBMCs or T cells enriched from blood (not recorded which). The CDR3 region has the DNA TGTGCCAGCAGCTTAGGCAGTGGGAGGTATGGCTACACCTTC. Its protein is CASSLGSGRYGYTF.